The 19 T cell receptor beta chains given below trace back to one sample, sequenced in a study of T cells in Graves' hyperthyroidism and ophthalmopathy. Amplification yielded TCR beta CDR3 regions, with RNA transcripts as the source. Researchers ran a first-round RT-PCR on the TCR CDR3 using the HTBI primer set. One entry per CDR3 protein results from TCRdb running MiXCR on the multiplex PCR reads. The sample carries a few hundred thousand distinct CDR3 sequences, about 18% recorded once. Sequencing input: blood. The origin of the receptors is a man between 18 and 35 years old with Graves' ophthalmopathy.

This clonotype appeared many times. The chain couples TRBV7-2 to TRBJ2-7; tentative D call: TRBD1 (6 bases). Trimming removed 1 base at V and 3 bases at J, with 13 bases between. Germline V gene data show CDR1 as SGHTA and CDR2 as FQGNSA. This CDR3 is 15 amino acids long. The chain's CDR3 is CASSLVVGARYEQYF. The CDR3 nucleotides are TGTGCCAGCAGCTTAGTAGTGGGGGCGCGCTACGAGCAGTACTTC.

A word on this clonotype: Just one base apart from a much larger clone, this may be a read error. Since the CDR3 does not end with the conserved phenylalanine or tryptophan, this likely comes from a read error. The V and J genes are TRBV28 and TRBJ1-2; TRBD1 matches 7 bases. The CDR3 length is 15 residues. Germline assignment: CDR1 MDHEN and CDR2 SYDVKM. Trimming at V came to 5 bases and at J to 0 bases, leaving 6 bases not matched to a gene. The CDR3 region has the DNA TGTGCCAGCAGTCCGGGACAGTTTGCTAACTATGGCTACACCTCC. This codes for CASSPGQFANYGYTS.

Ten or more counts support this clonotype. The rearrangement uses TRBV5-8 and TRBJ2-3; 7 bases line up with TRBD2. The length of the CDR3 is 16 residues. With V trimmed by 0 bases and J by 4 bases, 8 bases remained unmatched. Germline V gene data show CDR1 as SGHTS and CDR2 as YDEGEE. The CDR3 protein is CASSLALRLAPDTQYF. The CDR3 nucleotides are TGTGCCAGCAGCTTGGCCTTGAGACTAGCCCCAGATACGCAGTATTTT.

The chain has TRBV7-9 and TRBJ1-1; 8 bases match TRBD1. Germline trimming cut 7 bases from V and 6 bases from J; bases unmatched to any gene: 7. Germline CDR1 is SEHNR and CDR2 is FQNEAQ (reference sequence). The CDR3 contains 13 residues. The CDR3 coding sequence is TGTGCCAGCACCCCGGACAGGGACGCTGAAGCTTTCTTT. This gives the protein CASTPDRDAEAFF.

The chain couples TRBV18 to TRBJ2-2; possibly TRBD1 for D (5 bases). V dropped 6 bases and J dropped 6 bases, with 14 bases sitting between them. The CDR3 runs 14 residues. Germline CDR1 reads KGHSH; CDR2 reads LQKENI. CDR3 loop: CASSQISTAGELFF. For the CDR3, the DNA is TGTGCCAGCTCGCAGATTTCGACAGCCGGGGAGCTGTTTTTT.

This clonotype showed up many times. The CDR3 coding sequence is TGTGCCAGCAGTGGACAGGGTGTTGGCTACGAGCAGTACTTC. It specifies CASSGQGVGYEQYF. The chain has TRBV2 and TRBJ2-7; 7 bases line up with TRBD1. The CDR3 has 14 residues. Germline loops: CDR1 SNHLY, CDR2 FYNNEI. J lost 3 bases, V lost 4 bases, and 6 bases had no gene match.

The V and J genes are TRBV12-3 or TRBV12-4 and TRBJ1-2; no definite D call. The V and J ends lost 2 bases and 0 bases respectively, with 13 bases between them. The CDR3 has 16 residues. CDR3 sequence: CASSLRGLRPNYGYTF. The CDR3 nucleotides read TGTGCCAGCAGTTTAAGAGGGCTTCGGCCTAACTATGGCTACACCTTC.

This chain links TRBV6-6 with TRBJ1-2, with D maybe TRBD1 (5 bases). Trimming took 0 bases from V and 6 from J, leaving 11 bases between them. CDR1 and CDR2 (germline): MNHNY, SVGAGI (reference sequence). The CDR3 length is 14 residues. CDR3 region: CASSYSRRDHGYTF. In DNA form, the CDR3 reads TGTGCCAGCAGTTACTCGAGAAGGGACCATGGCTACACCTTC.

This clonotype was recorded at least ten times. The chain combines TRBV6-5 with TRBJ1-2; D uncertain. Germline lookup yields CDR1 MNHEY and CDR2 SVGAGI. V dropped 3 bases and J dropped 7 bases, with 9 bases sitting between them. CDR3 length: 12 amino acids. CDR3 protein: CASSYEVSGYTF. CDR3 bases: TGTGCCAGCAGTTATGAGGTTTCTGGCTACACCTTC.

About this clonotype itself: A read error may be the cause here, since a much bigger clone is one base away. V usage is TRBV7-3 and J usage is TRBJ2-1; D is perhaps TRBD1 or TRBD2 (5 bases each). The CDR3 length is 13 residues. From germline, CDR1 is SGHTA and CDR2 FQGTGA. The CDR3 DNA reads as TGTGCCAGCAGCTTAAACGAGGGGCTTGAGCAGCTCTTC. Protein: CASSLNEGLEQLF. Filled out from reference TRBV7-3 and TRBJ2-1, the complete variable domain reads GAGVSQTPSNKVTEKGKYVELRCDPISGHTALYWYRQSLGQGPEFLIYFQGTGAADDSGLPNDRFFAVRPEGSVSTLKIQRTERGDSAVYLCASSLNEGLEQLFGPGTRLTVL.

This clonotype was seen at least ten times. The genes are TRBV2 and TRBJ1-2; no clear D. The V gene's germline CDR1 is SNHLY and CDR2 FYNNEI. The CDR3 totals 16 residues. V was pared by 7 bases and J by 3 bases, with 21 bases between. In DNA, the CDR3 is TGTGCCAGCATCCAGGCCCCGGCCCAAGGGCACTATGGCTACACCTTC. Its translation is CASIQAPAQGHYGYTF. The whole variable domain, filled in from reference TRBV2 and TRBJ1-2, reads EPEVTQTPSHQVTQMGQEVILRCVPISNHLYFYWYRQILGQKVEFLVSFYNNEISEKSEIFDDQFSVERPDGSNFTLKIRSTKLEDSAMYFCASIQAPAQGHYGYTFGSGTRLTVV.

This clonotype was seen repeatedly, ten times or more. This chain joins TRBV7-2 and TRBJ2-7; 8 bases align to TRBD1. Germline V gives CDR1 SGHTA, CDR2 FQGNSA. V shed 4 bases, J shed 5 bases, and the junction held 4 bases outside the gene matches. CDR3 length: 13 residues. Here the CDR3 DNA reads TGTGCCAGCAGCTCGGACAGGGCGGACGAGCAGTACTTC. Protein product: CASSSDRADEQYF.

Notes on this clonotype: This may be a read error, as it is one base from a much larger clone. This chain connects TRBV6-9 to TRBJ2-7, with D unresolved. The CDR3 runs 13 residues. The germline V gene has CDR1 MNHGY and CDR2 SVAAGI. CDR3 coding DNA: TGTGCCAGCAGTTACGACAACTCCTACGAGCGGTACTTC. As protein: CASSYDNSYERYF.

This clonotype was recorded a few times. The V and J genes are TRBV12-3 or TRBV12-4 and TRBJ2-7; tentatively, D is TRBD1 (6 bases). The CDR3 loop spans 13 amino acids. Trimming took off 6 bases at V and 2 bases at J, with 11 bases between the two ends. The CDR3 reads CASSRQVAYEQYF. The CDR3 DNA reads as TGTGCCAGCAGCAGACAGGTTGCCTACGAGCAGTACTTC.

This clonotype came up a few times. The rearrangement joins TRBV24-1 to TRBJ2-5; D possibly matches TRBD1 or TRBD2 (5 bases each). V lost 1 base and J 2 bases, leaving 10 bases between the germline ends. CDR1 is KGHDR, CDR2 SFDVKD, per germline. This CDR3 region has 15 residues. The CDR3 sequence is CATSDLTGLQETQYF. The CDR3 DNA reads as TGTGCCACCAGTGATTTAACGGGGCTACAAGAGACCCAGTACTTC.

The chain links TRBV4-1 to TRBJ2-1; no firm D call. This CDR3 has 16 residues. Trimming stripped 1 base from V and 5 bases from J, with 15 bases between. CDR1 MGHRA and CDR2 YSYEKL come from the germline V gene. Written as DNA, the CDR3 is TGCGCCAGCAGCCAAGGGGCGGCAGGTCGGGACAATGAGCAGTTCTTC. Its protein product is CASSQGAAGRDNEQFF.

J is TRBJ2-2 and V is TRBV5-5, with a possible D match to TRBD2 (7 bases). Trimming shortened V by 4 bases and J by 2 bases, and 18 bases separated the two germline ends. Germline CDR1 SGHKS, CDR2 YYEKEE (reference sequence). The CDR3 loop spans 17 amino acids. The CDR3 DNA reads as TGTGCCAGCAGCCCGAGGAGGGGGGGAGTAAACACCGGGGAGCTGTTTTTT. Its translation: CASSPRRGGVNTGELFF.

In its sample, this clonotype was seen many times. J is TRBJ1-3 and V is TRBV18, with TRBD1 as a possible D gene (6 bases). V dropped 3 bases and J dropped 3 bases, with 12 bases sitting between them. Germline V CDR1 and CDR2: KGHSH, LQKENI. There are 15 residues in the CDR3. Here the CDR3 DNA reads TGTGCCAGCTCACCGACAGGAGCCTATGGAAACACCATATATTTT. It codes for CASSPTGAYGNTIYF.

In its sample, this clonotype was seen a few times. A much bigger clone sits one base away, suggesting this may be a read error. The genes are TRBV12-3 or TRBV12-4 and TRBJ2-2, with D uncertain. V was shortened by 7 bases and J by 8 bases, with 14 bases between the two germline ends. This CDR3 region has 13 residues. This CDR3 reads CASNQDQWGELFF. The CDR3 DNA follows: TGTGCCAGCAATCAGGACCAGTGGGGGGAGCTGTTTTTT.